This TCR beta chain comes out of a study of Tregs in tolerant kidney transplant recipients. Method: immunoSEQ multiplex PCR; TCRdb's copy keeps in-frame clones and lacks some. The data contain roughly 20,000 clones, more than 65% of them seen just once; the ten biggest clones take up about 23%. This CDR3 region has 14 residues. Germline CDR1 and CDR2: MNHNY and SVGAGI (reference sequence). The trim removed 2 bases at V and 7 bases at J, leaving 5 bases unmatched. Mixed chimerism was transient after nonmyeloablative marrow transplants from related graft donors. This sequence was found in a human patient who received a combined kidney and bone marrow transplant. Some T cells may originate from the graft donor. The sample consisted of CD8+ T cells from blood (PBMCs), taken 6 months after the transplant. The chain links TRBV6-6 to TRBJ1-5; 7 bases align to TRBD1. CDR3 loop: CASSYGSGGQPQHF. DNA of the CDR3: TGTGCCAGCAGTTACGGCTCAGGGGGACAGCCCCAGCATTTT.